A single sample is the source of the 3 T cell receptor beta chains below, sequenced in a study of vaccination effects on CD4 cells after COVID-19. Pools of viral peptides were used by the ViraFEST assay to expand antigen-specific CD4+ T cells ahead of sequencing. With 10 to 11 days of culture completed, CD4+ T cells were isolated. Their cognate antigens are unknown. Using immunoSEQ multiplex PCR, the repertoire was profiled, and TCRdb retains in-frame clones only, with some absent. The sample includes some 15,000 clones, 76% of them seen just once. Sequences were derived from CD4+ T cells from PBMCs cultured with HCoV-229E spike peptides, sampled before COVID-19 vaccination. The receptors originated from a human donor who received a COVID-19 vaccine.

This chain connects TRBV11-1 to TRBJ2-1; D possibly corresponds to TRBD1 (6 bases). From germline, CDR1 is SGHAT and CDR2 FQDESV (reference sequence). The CDR3 has 13 amino acids. Deletions cut 5 bases from V and 5 bases from J, with 10 bases between. CDR3 in amino acids: CASSLGQNNEQFF. CDR3 sequence (DNA): TGTGCCAGCAGCCTCGGACAGAACAATGAGCAGTTCTTC.

The V call is TRBV5-4, the J call TRBJ2-5, with D hard to call. There are 13 residues in the CDR3. Germline CDR1 SGHNT, CDR2 YYREEE (reference sequence). Trimming removed 0 bases from V and 4 bases from J, with 7 bases in between. CDR3 bases: TGTGCCAGCAGCTTGGAACTATCAGAGACCCAGTACTTC. The encoded protein is CASSLELSETQYF.

This chain joins TRBV5-4 and TRBJ2-1; 9 nucleotides match TRBD2. V lost 1 base and J lost 3; bases outside the gene matches: 5. The CDR3 contains 16 residues. Germline V gene data show CDR1 as SGHNT and CDR2 as YYREEE (reference sequence). The CDR3 here is CASSLTAGGIYNEQFF. Here the CDR3 DNA reads TGTGCCAGCAGCTTGACGGCGGGGGGGATCTACAATGAGCAGTTCTTC. The whole variable domain, remainder taken from reference TRBV5-4 and TRBJ2-1, is ETGVTQSPTHLIKTRGQQVTLRCSSQSGHNTVSWYQQALGQGPQFIFQYYREEENGRGNFPPRFSGLQFPNYSSELNVNALELDDSALYLCASSLTAGGIYNEQFFGPGTRLTVL.